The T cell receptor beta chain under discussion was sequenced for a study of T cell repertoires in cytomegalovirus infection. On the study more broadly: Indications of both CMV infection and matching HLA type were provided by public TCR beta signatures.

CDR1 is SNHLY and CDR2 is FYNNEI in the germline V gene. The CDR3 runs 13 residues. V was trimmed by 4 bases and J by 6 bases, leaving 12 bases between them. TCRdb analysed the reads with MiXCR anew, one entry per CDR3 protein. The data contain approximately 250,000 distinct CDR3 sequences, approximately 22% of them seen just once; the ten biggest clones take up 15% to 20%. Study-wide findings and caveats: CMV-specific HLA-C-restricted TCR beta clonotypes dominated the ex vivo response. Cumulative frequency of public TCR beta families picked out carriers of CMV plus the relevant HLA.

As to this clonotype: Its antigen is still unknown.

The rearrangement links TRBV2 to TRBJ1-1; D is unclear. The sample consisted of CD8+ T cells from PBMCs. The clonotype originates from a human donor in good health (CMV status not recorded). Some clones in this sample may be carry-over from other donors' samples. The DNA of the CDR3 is TGTGCCAGCAGTGGTCCCCCAAGGGCTGAAGCTTTCTTT. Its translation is CASSGPPRAEAFF.